This entry concerns a single TCR beta chain. These data are taken from a study of blood T cell repertoires in COVID-19. Study overall: COVID-19 samples collected from the United States, Italy and Spain covered acute and convalescent phases. T cells, B-cell-depleted T cells, or PBMCs provided the cDNA or gDNA that served as material.

Authors' methods: Reference gene primer amplification in the assay estimated nucleated cell counts. Using immunoSEQ multiplex PCR, the repertoire was profiled, and TCRdb retains in-frame clones only, with some absent. That table furnishes V, J and clone size, whereas the DNA furnished D and trimming. The table records 150,000 to 180,000 clones, approximately 80% of them present only once. V was shortened by 5 bases and J by 5 bases, with 16 bases between the two germline ends. Germline CDR1 is SGHTA and CDR2 is FQGNSA. This CDR3 is built from 15 residues. The TCR comes from a woman in her sixties or seventies with acute or convalescent COVID-19. J is TRBJ2-1 and V is TRBV7-2; D gene ambiguous. Sequencing was done on a sample of peripheral blood. The CDR3 is CASSLLNPGNNEQFF. Here the CDR3 DNA reads TGTGCCAGCAGCCTCTTAAACCCAGGCAACAATGAGCAGTTCTTC.